Below are 10 T cell receptor beta chains sequenced from a single sample in a study of blood T cells in healthy people across ages. The authors ran a second PCR of roughly 6 to 12 cycles using a sample-barcoded 5' primer and a J-beta primer mix. In TCRdb, the 5' RACE reads were re-called with MiXCR into one record per CDR3 protein. The sample lists about 640,000 distinct CDR3 sequences, 58% occurring once. The sample was blood. The receptors were sampled from a man between 60 and 75 years old in good health.

This clonotype was observed a handful of times. The chain joins TRBV7-9 to TRBJ2-3; possibly TRBD1 or TRBD2 for D (5 bases each). The V and J ends lost 2 bases and 4 bases respectively, with 10 bases between them. The CDR3 is made up of 14 amino acids. Germline V gives CDR1 SEHNR, CDR2 FQNEAQ (reference sequence). CDR3 nucleotide sequence: TGTGCCAGCAGCTTATGGGGGTTCGCAGATACGCAGTATTTT. Translation gives CASSLWGFADTQYF. Full variable domain (outside the CDR3, taken from reference TRBV7-9 and TRBJ2-3): DTGVSQNPRHKITKRGQNVTFRCDPISEHNRLYWYRQTLGQGPEFLTYFQNEAQLEKSRLLSDRFSAERPKGSFSTLEIQRTEQGDSAMYLCASSLWGFADTQYFGPGTRLTVL.

This clonotype appeared a few times. J is TRBJ2-7 and V is TRBV7-2; 8 nucleotides agree with TRBD1. CDR1 SGHTA and CDR2 FQGNSA come from the germline V gene. The CDR3 is 16 amino acids. Germline trimming cut 5 bases from V and 2 bases from J; bases unmatched to any gene: 11. Here the CDR3 DNA reads TGTGCCAGCAGCGAGACAGGGGTTCAACCAGCCTACGAGCAGTACTTC. It yields the protein CASSETGVQPAYEQYF.

The chain carries TRBV4-1 and TRBJ2-5; TRBD1 aligns across 8 bases. Germline CDR1 MGHRA, CDR2 YSYEKL. This CDR3 has 16 residues. V dropped 4 bases and J dropped 1; count of bases not matched to a gene: 8. The CDR3 bases are TGCGCCAGCAGCCTTGGACAGGGCCCGTTCCAAGAGACCCAGTACTTC. Protein: CASSLGQGPFQETQYF.

V and J are TRBV18 and TRBJ1-1, with TRBD1 matching 10 bases. The CDR3 is made up of 15 amino acids. Germline V gene lookup returns CDR1 KGHSH and CDR2 LQKENI. With 3 bases clipped from V and 5 bases from J, the junction kept 6 bases outside the gene matches. The CDR3 DNA reads as TGTGCCAGCTCACCGACCGGGACAGGGGAAACTGAAGCTTTCTTT. It codes for CASSPTGTGETEAFF.

This clonotype was seen more than once but under ten times. The chain links TRBV3-1 to TRBJ2-1; D may be TRBD1 or TRBD2 (5 bases each). The germline gives CDR1 LGHDT, CDR2 YNNKEL (reference sequence). This CDR3 has 12 residues. The V end lost 0 bases, the J end lost 10 bases, and 7 bases lay between the germline ends. The CDR3 sequence is CASSQEGTEQFF. CDR3 DNA: TGTGCCAGCAGCCAAGAGGGGACCGAGCAGTTCTTC.

This chain uses TRBV4-1 with TRBJ2-2, with D possibly being TRBD1 or TRBD2 (5 bases each). The V end was cut by 4 bases, the J end by 3 bases, with 12 bases between. The CDR3 has 15 residues. Germline lookup yields CDR1 MGHRA and CDR2 YSYEKL. CDR3 loop: CASSPGWDDTGELFF. The CDR3 DNA reads TGCGCCAGCAGCCCCGGTTGGGACGACACCGGGGAGCTGTTTTTT.

The V and J genes are TRBV6-1 and TRBJ1-2, with 9 bases fitting TRBD1. Germline V CDR1 and CDR2: MNHNS, SASEGT. The CDR3 runs to 14 residues. V lost 4 bases and J lost 8; bases outside the gene matches: 8. The CDR3 is CASSGPGQGGGYTF. The CDR3 DNA follows: TGTGCCAGCAGTGGTCCGGGACAGGGAGGCGGCTACACCTTC.

The chain is built from TRBV29-1 and TRBJ1-2; perhaps TRBD1 as D (6 bases). V gave up 7 bases and J gave up 4 bases, with 19 bases separating them. The CDR3 totals 14 residues. CDR1 SQVTM and CDR2 ANQGSEA come from the germline V gene. As DNA, the CDR3 is TGCAGCGCCCGCCAAGTCGGAGGGGGCTATGGCTACACCTTC. It codes for CSARQVGGGYGYTF.

This clonotype has a single count. The chain links TRBV6-1 to TRBJ1-1; D call uncertain. CDR3 size: 14 residues. Trimming stripped 3 bases from V and 4 bases from J, with 12 bases between. Germline V gene sequence: CDR1 MNHNS, CDR2 SASEGT. The CDR3, as DNA: TGTGCCAGCAGTGAGTTCAGGTCGTCCACTGAAGCTTTCTTT. Its translation: CASSEFRSSTEAFF.

The chain is built from TRBV6-1 and TRBJ1-2; D possibly corresponds to TRBD1 (6 bases). Deletions cut 1 base from V and 10 bases from J, with 16 bases between. The CDR3 runs 14 residues. The germline V gene has CDR1 MNHNS and CDR2 SASEGT. The CDR3 DNA reads TGTGCCAGCAGTGAAGTGTCGACAGGCCCCATCTACACCTTC. The encoded protein is CASSEVSTGPIYTF.